This TCR beta chain stems from a study of blood T cells in healthy people across ages. Total RNA amounts of at least 6 micrograms were extracted per sample. Findings of the study overall: In long-lived donors, naive CD4+ cell counts and diversity exceeded those of aged donors.

The V end was cut by 5 bases, the J end by 0 bases, with 13 bases between. Per germline, CDR1 SEHNR and CDR2 FQNEAQ (reference sequence). The CDR3 has 15 residues. A sample-barcoded 5' primer and a J-beta primer mix were used in a second PCR of about 6 to 12 cycles. TCRdb called the 5' RACE reads again in MiXCR, with one record for every CDR3 protein. The data show under 750,000 distinct CDR3 sequences, around half seen once. There are a few counts of this clonotype. The antigen remains unidentified. The gene calls are TRBV7-9 and TRBJ2-5, with D maybe TRBD1 (5 bases). The receptor was isolated from an elderly man in good health. Sequencing was carried out using blood. CDR3 sequence reads: CASSPRTLYQETQYF. DNA of the CDR3: TGTGCCAGCAGCCCTCGGACACTATACCAAGAGACCCAGTACTTC.